These T cell receptor beta chains were read from a single sample in a study of monozygotic twins with inflammatory bowel disease. TCRdb reanalyzed the 5' RACE reads and collapses them to one entry per CDR3 protein, without DNA. This repertoire includes more than 100,000 distinct CDR3 sequences. Sequencing was carried out using blood. These receptor sequences come from a human donor with ulcerative colitis or Crohn's disease, or a healthy co-twin of an affected twin (not recorded which). Each CDR3 is given with its conserved first and last residue. The order of the fields is J gene, V gene, CDR3 protein.

J gene: TRBJ1-1
V gene: TRBV7-9
CDR3 protein: CASSSGTPEAFF

J gene: TRBJ1-5
V gene: TRBV7-9
CDR3 protein: CASSRDSSNQPQHF

J gene: TRBJ1-4
V gene: TRBV4-2
CDR3 protein: CASSRDGSEKLFF

J gene: TRBJ2-5
V gene: TRBV9
CDR3 protein: CASKPGYGETQYF

J gene: TRBJ2-2
V gene: TRBV5-1
CDR3 protein: CASSFGGPGTGELFF

J gene: TRBJ1-4
V gene: TRBV11-2
CDR3 protein: CASSLGSLFGETREKLFF

J gene: TRBJ1-6
V gene: TRBV14
CDR3 protein: CASSRKQGVLNNSPLHF

J gene: TRBJ2-1
V gene: TRBV18
CDR3 protein: CASSTFSEGRAGNEQFF

J gene: TRBJ2-7
V gene: TRBV27
CDR3 protein: CASSLSNPRGPEQYF

J gene: TRBJ2-3
V gene: TRBV6-5
CDR3 protein: CASSYGTSGGAGTDTQYF

J gene: TRBJ2-1
V gene: TRBV5-1
CDR3 protein: CASSRVAGVDNEQFF

J gene: TRBJ2-5
V gene: TRBV7-3
CDR3 protein: CASSPVSSVKETQYF

J gene: TRBJ2-7
V gene: TRBV7-2
CDR3 protein: CASSIGTGISYEQYF

J gene: TRBJ2-1
V gene: TRBV6-6
CDR3 protein: CASSFRTYEQFF

J gene: TRBJ2-1
V gene: TRBV5-1
CDR3 protein: CASSFETTKNEQFF

J gene: TRBJ1-4
V gene: TRBV5-4
CDR3 protein: CASSLEGSSLIEKLFF

J gene: TRBJ2-3
V gene: TRBV4-2
CDR3 protein: CASSQGLLGLTDTQYF

J gene: TRBJ2-5
V gene: TRBV7-2
CDR3 protein: CASSKSRQVETQYF

J gene: TRBJ2-7
V gene: TRBV5-6
CDR3 protein: CASSLGTFYEQYF

J gene: TRBJ1-2
V gene: TRBV4-3
CDR3 protein: CASSQEDREWYGYTF

J gene: TRBJ2-5
V gene: TRBV5-1
CDR3 protein: CASSLGSGVTETQYF

J gene: TRBJ2-5
V gene: TRBV9
CDR3 protein: CASSVEAEETQYF

J gene: TRBJ1-3
V gene: TRBV28
CDR3 protein: CASSFRRPSSGNTIYF

J gene: TRBJ1-1
V gene: TRBV12-3/TRBV12-4
CDR3 protein: CASTLGGGFMNTEAFF

J gene: TRBJ2-1
V gene: TRBV19
CDR3 protein: CASGLAGPRNNEQFF

J gene: TRBJ2-7
V gene: TRBV18
CDR3 protein: CASSPDRGRYEQYF

J gene: TRBJ2-7
V gene: TRBV25-1
CDR3 protein: CASSEWVTDEQYF

J gene: TRBJ2-7
V gene: TRBV7-2
CDR3 protein: CASSSHRGTYEQYF

J gene: TRBJ1-2
V gene: TRBV20-1
CDR3 protein: CSARDPGGAGGYTF

J gene: TRBJ1-2
V gene: TRBV5-1
CDR3 protein: CASSQNLNGYTF